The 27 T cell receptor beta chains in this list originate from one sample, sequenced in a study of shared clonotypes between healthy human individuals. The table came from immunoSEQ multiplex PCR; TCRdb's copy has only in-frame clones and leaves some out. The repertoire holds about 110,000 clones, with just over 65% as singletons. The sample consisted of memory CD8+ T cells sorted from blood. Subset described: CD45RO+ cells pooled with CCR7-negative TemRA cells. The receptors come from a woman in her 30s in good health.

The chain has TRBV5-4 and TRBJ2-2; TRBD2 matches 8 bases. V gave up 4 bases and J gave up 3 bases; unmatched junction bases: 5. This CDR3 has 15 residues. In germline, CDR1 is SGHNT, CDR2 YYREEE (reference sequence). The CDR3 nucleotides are TGTGCCAGCAGCCAAGCGGGAGTGGACACCGGGGAGCTGTTTTTT. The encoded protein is CASSQAGVDTGELFF.

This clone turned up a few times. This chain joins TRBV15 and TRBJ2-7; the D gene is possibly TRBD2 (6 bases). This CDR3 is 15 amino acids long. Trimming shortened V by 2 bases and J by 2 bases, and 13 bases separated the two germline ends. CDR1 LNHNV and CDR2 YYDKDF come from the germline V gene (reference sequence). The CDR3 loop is CATSRSGDGAYEQYF. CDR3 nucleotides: TGTGCCACCAGCAGATCGGGGGACGGAGCCTACGAGCAGTACTTC. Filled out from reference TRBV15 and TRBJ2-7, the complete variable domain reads DAMVIQNPRYQVTQFGKPVTLSCSQTLNHNVMYWYQQKSSQAPKLLFHYYDKDFNNEADTPDNFQSRRPNTSFCFLDIRSPGLGDTAMYLCATSRSGDGAYEQYFGPGTRLTVT.

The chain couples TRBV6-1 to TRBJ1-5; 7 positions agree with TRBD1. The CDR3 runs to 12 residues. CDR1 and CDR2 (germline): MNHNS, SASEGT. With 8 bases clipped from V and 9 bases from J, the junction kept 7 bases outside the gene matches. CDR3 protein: CASRDSPGPQHF. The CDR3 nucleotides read TGTGCCAGCCGGGACAGTCCGGGGCCCCAGCATTTT.

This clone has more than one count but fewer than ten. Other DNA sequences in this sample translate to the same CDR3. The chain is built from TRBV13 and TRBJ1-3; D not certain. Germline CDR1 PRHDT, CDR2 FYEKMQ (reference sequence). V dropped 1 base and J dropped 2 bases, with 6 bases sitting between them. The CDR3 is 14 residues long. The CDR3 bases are TGTGCCAGCAGCTTAGAGGGAACTGGAAACACCATATATTTT. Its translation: CASSLEGTGNTIYF.

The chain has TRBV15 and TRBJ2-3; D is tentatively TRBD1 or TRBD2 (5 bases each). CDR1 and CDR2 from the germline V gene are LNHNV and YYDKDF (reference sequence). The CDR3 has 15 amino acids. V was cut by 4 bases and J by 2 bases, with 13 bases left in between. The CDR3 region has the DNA TGTGCCACCAGCAACGAGGGCAGGGCCACAGATACGCAGTATTTT. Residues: CATSNEGRATDTQYF.

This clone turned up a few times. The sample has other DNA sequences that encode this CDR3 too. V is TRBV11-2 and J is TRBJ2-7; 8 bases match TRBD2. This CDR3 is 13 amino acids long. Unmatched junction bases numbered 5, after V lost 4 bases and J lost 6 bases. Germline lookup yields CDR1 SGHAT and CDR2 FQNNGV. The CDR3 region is CASSSYSGTEQYF. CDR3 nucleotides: TGTGCCAGCAGCTCGTATAGCGGGACCGAGCAGTACTTC.

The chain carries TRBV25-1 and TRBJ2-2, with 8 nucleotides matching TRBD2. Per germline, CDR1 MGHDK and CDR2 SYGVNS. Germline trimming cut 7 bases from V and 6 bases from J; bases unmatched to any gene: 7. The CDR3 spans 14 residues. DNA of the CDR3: TGTGCCAGCAAGGTCGGGAGGGCCCCCGGGGAGCTGTTTTTT. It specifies CASKVGRAPGELFF.

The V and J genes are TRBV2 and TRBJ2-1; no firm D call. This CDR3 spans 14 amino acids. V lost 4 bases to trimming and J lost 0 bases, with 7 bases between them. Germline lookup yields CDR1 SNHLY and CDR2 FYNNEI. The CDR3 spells CASSALSSYNEQFF. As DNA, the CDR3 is TGTGCCAGCAGTGCCTTAAGCTCCTACAATGAGCAGTTCTTC.

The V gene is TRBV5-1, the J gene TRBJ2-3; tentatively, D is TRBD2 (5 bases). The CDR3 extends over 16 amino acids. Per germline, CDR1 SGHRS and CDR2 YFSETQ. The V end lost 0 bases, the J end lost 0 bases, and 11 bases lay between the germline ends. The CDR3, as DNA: TGCGCCAGCAGCTTGGGCGGAGCGGCTAGCACAGATACGCAGTATTTT. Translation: CASSLGGAASTDTQYF. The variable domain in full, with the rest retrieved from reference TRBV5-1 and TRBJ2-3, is KAGVTQTPRYLIKTRGQQVTLSCSPISGHRSVSWYQQTPGQGLQFLFEYFSETQRNKGNFPGRFSGRQFSNSRSEMNVSTLELGDSALYLCASSLGGAASTDTQYFGPGTRLTVL.

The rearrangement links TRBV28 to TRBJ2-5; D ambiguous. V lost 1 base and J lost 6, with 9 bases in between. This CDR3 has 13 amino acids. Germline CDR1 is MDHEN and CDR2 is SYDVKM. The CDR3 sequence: CASSLYSVKTQYF. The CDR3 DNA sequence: TGTGCCAGCAGTTTATACTCGGTGAAGACCCAGTACTTC.

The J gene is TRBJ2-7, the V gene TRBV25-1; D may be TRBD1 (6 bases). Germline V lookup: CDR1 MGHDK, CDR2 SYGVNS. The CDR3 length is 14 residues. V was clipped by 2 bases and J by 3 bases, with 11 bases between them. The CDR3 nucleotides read TGTGCCAGCAGTGAACGACAGGACCTCTACGAGCAGTACTTC. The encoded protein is CASSERQDLYEQYF.

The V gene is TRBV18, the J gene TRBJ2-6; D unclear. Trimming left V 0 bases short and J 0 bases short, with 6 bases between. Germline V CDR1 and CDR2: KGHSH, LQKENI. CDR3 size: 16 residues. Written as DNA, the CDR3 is TGTGCCAGCTCACCACCGCGGTACTCTGGGGCCAACGTCCTGACTTTC. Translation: CASSPPRYSGANVLTF.

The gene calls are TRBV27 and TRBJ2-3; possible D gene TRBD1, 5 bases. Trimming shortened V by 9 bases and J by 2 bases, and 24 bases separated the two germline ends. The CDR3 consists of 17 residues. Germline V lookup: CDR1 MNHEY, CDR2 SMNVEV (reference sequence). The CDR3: CASRPPLGLVDTDTQYF. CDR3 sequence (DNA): TGTGCCAGTCGCCCGCCCCTGGGGCTCGTGGACACAGATACGCAGTATTTT.

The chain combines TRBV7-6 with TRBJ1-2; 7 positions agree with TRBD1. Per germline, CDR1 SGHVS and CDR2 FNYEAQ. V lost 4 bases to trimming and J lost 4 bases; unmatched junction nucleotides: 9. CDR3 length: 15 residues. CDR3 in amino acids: CASSSGTDNSYGYTF. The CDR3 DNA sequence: TGTGCCAGCAGCTCCGGGACAGATAATTCCTATGGCTACACCTTC.

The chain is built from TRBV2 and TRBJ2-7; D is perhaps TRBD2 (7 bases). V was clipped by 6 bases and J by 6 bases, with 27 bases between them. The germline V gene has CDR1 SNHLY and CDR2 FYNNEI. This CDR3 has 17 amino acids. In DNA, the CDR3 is TGTGCCAGCAGCCAACCCCGGGCGGGGGCCTTTTCGGGCGAGCAGTACTTC. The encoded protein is CASSQPRAGAFSGEQYF. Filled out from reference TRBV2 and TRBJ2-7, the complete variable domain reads EPEVTQTPSHQVTQMGQEVILRCVPISNHLYFYWYRQILGQKVEFLVSFYNNEISEKSEIFDDQFSVERPDGSNFTLKIRSTKLEDSAMYFCASSQPRAGAFSGEQYFGPGTRLTVT.

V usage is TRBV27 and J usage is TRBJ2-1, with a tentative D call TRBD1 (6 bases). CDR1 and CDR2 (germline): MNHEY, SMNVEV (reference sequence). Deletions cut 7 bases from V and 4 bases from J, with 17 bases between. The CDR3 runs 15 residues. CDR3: CASTVSPDSYNEQFF. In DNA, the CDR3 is TGTGCCAGCACCGTCTCCCCGGACAGTTACAATGAGCAGTTCTTC.

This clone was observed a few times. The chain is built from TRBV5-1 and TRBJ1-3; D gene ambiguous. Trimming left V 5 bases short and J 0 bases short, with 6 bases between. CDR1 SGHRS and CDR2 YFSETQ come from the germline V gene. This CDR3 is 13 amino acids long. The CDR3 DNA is TGCGCCAGCAGGGGCCCCTCTGGAAACACCATATATTTT. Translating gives CASRGPSGNTIYF.

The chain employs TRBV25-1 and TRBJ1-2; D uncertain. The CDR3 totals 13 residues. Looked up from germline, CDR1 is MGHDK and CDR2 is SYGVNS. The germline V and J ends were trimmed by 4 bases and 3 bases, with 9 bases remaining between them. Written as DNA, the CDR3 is TGTGCCAGCAGTGTGGCCAGCCACTATGGCTACACCTTC. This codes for CASSVASHYGYTF.

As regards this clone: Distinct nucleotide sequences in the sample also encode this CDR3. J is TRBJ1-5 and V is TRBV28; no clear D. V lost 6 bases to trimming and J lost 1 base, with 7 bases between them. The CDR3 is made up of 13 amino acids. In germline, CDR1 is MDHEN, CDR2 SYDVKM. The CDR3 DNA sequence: TGTGCCAGCAGCACCGGCAGCAATCAGCCCCAGCATTTT. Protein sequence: CASSTGSNQPQHF.

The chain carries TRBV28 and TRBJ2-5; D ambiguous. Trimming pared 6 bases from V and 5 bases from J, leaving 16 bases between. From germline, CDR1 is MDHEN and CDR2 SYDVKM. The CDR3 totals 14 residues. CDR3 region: CASSPSAARETQYF. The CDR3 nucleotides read TGTGCCAGCAGCCCCTCGGCGGCCAGGGAGACCCAGTACTTC.

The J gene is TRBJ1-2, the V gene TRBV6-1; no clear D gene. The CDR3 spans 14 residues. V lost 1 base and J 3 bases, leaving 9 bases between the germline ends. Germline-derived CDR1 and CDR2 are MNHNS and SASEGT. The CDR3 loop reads CASSEGAWHYGYTF. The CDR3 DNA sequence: TGTGCCAGCAGTGAAGGGGCCTGGCACTATGGCTACACCTTC.

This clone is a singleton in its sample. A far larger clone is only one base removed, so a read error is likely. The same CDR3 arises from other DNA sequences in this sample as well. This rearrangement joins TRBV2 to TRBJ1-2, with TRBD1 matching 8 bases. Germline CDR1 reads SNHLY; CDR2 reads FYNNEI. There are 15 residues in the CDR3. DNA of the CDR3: TGTGCCAGCAGTGGGTCCCGGGACAGGACCTATGGCTATACCTTC. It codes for CASSGSRDRTYGYTF.

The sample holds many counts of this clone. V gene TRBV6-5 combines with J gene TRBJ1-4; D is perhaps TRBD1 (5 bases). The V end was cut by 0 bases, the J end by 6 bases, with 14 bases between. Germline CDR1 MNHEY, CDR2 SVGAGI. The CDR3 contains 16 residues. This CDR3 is CASSYSNGGRDEKLFF. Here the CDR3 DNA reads TGTGCCAGCAGTTACTCGAACGGGGGAAGAGATGAAAAACTGTTTTTT.

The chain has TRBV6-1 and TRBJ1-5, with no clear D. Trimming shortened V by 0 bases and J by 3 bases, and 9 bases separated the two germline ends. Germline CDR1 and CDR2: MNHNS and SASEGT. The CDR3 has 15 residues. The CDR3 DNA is TGTGCCAGCAGTGAAGCGCCGAGGAACAATCAGCCCCAGCATTTT. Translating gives CASSEAPRNNQPQHF.

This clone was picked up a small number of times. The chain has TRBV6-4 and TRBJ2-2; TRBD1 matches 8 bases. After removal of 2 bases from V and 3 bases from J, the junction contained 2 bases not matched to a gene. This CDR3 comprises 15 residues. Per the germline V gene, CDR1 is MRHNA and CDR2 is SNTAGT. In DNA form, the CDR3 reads TGTGCCAGCAGTGACCACAGGGGGGACACCGGGGAGCTGTTTTTT. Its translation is CASSDHRGDTGELFF.

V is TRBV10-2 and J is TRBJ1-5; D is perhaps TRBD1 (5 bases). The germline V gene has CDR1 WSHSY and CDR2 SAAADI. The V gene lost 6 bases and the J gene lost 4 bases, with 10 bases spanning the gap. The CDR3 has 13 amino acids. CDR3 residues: CASSKTENQPQHF. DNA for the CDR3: TGCGCCAGCAGCAAGACAGAAAATCAGCCCCAGCATTTT.

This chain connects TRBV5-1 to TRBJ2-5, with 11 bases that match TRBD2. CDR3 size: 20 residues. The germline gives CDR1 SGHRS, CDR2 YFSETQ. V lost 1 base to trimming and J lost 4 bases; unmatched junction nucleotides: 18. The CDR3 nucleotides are TGCGCCAGCAGCTTGTTGTCACCCCTAGCGGGAGGATCGGGTGGAGAGACCCAGTACTTC. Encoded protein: CASSLLSPLAGGSGGETQYF.